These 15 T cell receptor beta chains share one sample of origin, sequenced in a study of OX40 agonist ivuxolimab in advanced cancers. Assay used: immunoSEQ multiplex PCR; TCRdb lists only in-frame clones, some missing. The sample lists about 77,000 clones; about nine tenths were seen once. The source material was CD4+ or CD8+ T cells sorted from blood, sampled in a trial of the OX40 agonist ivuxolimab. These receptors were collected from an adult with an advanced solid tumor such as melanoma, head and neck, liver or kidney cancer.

DNA for the CDR3: TGTGCCAGTAGTATCAGCGGGACAGGGGCAACTAATGAAAAACTGTTTTTT. It yields the protein CASSISGTGATNEKLFF. This rearrangement joins TRBV19 to TRBJ1-4; TRBD1 matches 10 bases. The length of the CDR3 is 17 residues. With 3 bases clipped from V and 0 bases from J, the junction kept 4 bases outside the gene matches. The germline V gene has CDR1 LNHDA and CDR2 SQIVND (reference sequence).

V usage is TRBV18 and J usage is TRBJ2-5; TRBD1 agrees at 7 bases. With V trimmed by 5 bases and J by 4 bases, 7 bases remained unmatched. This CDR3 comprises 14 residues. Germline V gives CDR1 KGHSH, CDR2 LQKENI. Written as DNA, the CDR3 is TGTGCCAGCTCAAGACAGAGGGGGCGAGAGACCCAGTACTTC. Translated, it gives CASSRQRGRETQYF. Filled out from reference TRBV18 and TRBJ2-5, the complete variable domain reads NAGVMQNPRHLVRRRGQEARLRCSPMKGHSHVYWYRQLPEEGLKFMVYLQKENIIDESGMPKERFSAEFPKEGPSILRIQQVVRGDSAAYFCASSRQRGRETQYFGPGTRLLVL.

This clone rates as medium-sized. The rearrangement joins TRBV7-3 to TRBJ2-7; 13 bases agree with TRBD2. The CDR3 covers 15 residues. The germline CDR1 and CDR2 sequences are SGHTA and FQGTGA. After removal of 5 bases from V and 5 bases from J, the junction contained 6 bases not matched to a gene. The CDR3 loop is CASSPRTSGRHEQYF. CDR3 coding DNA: TGTGCCAGCAGCCCCCGGACTAGCGGGAGACACGAGCAGTACTTC.

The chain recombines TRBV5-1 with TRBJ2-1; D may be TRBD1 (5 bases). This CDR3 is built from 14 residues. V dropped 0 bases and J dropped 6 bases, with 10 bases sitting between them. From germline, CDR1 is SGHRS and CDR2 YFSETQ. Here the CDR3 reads CASSLDRPSNEQFF. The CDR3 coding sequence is TGCGCCAGCAGCTTGGACAGGCCTAGCAATGAGCAGTTCTTC.

In nucleotides, the CDR3 is TGTGCCAGCAGCTTAAGGCCCGGCGGAACCGGCACAGATACGCAGTATTTT. Its translation is CASSLRPGGTGTDTQYF. The chain employs TRBV7-3 and TRBJ2-3; D is unresolved. This CDR3 comprises 17 residues. Trimming removed 1 base at V and 1 base at J, with 15 bases between. In germline, CDR1 is SGHTA, CDR2 FQGTGA.

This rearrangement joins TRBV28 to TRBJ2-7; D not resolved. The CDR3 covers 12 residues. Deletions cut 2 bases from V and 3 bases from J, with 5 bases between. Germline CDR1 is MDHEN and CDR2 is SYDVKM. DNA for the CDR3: TGTGCCAGCAGTTTACTGAGCTACGAGCAGTACTTC. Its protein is CASSLLSYEQYF. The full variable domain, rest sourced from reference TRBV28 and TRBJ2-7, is DVKVTQSSRYLVKRTGEKVFLECVQDMDHENMFWYRQDPGLGLRLIYFSYDVKMKEKGDIPEGYSVSREKKERFSLILESASTNQTSMYLCASSLLSYEQYFGPGTRLTVT.

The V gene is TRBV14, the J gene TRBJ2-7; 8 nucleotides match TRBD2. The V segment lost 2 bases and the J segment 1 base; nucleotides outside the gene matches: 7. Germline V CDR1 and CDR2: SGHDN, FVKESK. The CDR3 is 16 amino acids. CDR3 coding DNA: TGTGCCAGCAGCCAAAGGAGCGGGAGTATATCCTACGAGCAGTACTTC. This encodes CASSQRSGSISYEQYF.

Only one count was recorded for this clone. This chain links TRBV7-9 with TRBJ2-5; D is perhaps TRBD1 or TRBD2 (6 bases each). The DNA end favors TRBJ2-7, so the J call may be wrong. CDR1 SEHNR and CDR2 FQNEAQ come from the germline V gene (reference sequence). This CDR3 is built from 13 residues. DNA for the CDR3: TGTGCCAGCAGCTTAGCGGGGGGCGGCGAGCAGTACTTC. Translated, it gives CASSLAGGGEQYF.

CDR3 sequence: CASKVDEQYF. The CDR3 nucleotides are TGTGCCAGCAAGGTGGACGAGCAGTACTTC. J is TRBJ2-7 and V is TRBV6-1; no firm D call. The CDR3 contains 10 residues. Between the trimmed V and J ends, which lost 7 bases and 5 bases, there was a span of 6 bases. Germline V gene lookup returns CDR1 MNHNS and CDR2 SASEGT.

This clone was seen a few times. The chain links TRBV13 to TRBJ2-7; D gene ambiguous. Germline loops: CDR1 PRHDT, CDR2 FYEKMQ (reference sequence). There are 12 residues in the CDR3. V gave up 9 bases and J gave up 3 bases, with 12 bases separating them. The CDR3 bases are TGTGCCAGTCAGGCTACGCTCTACGAGCAGTACTTC. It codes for CASQATLYEQYF.

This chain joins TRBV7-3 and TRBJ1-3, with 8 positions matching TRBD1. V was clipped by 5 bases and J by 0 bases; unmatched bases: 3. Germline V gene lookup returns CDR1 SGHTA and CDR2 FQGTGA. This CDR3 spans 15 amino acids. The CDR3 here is CASSKTGASGNTIYF. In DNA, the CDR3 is TGTGCCAGCAGCAAGACAGGGGCCTCTGGAAACACCATATATTTT.

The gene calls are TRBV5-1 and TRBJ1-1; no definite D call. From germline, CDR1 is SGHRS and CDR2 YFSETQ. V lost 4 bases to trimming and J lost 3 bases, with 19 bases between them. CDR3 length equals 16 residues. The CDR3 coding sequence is TGCGCCAGCAGCACCGACGCGACCGTGGGCGACACTGAAGCTTTCTTT. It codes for CASSTDATVGDTEAFF.

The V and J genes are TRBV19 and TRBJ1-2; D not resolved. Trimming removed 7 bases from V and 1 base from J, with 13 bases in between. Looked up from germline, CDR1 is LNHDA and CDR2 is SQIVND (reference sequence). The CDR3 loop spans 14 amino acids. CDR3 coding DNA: TGTGCCAGTACCTCCAGGAGGGTTAACTATGGCTACACCTTC. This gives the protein CASTSRRVNYGYTF.

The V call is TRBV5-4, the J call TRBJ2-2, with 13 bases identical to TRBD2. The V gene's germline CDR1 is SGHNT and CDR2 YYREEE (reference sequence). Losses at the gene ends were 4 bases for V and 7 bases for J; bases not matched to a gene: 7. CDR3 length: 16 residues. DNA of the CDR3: TGTGCCAGCAGCACGGGACTAGCGGGACAAAACGGGGAGCTGTTTTTT. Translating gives CASSTGLAGQNGELFF. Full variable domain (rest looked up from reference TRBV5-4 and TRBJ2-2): ETGVTQSPTHLIKTRGQQVTLRCSSQSGHNTVSWYQQALGQGPQFIFQYYREEENGRGNFPPRFSGLQFPNYSSELNVNALELDDSALYLCASSTGLAGQNGELFFGEGSRLTVL.

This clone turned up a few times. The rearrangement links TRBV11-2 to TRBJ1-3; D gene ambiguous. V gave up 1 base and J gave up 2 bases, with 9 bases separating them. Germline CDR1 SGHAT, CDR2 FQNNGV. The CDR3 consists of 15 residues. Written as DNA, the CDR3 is TGTGCCAGCAGCTTAGGAGTTTTACCTGGAAACACCATATATTTT. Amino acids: CASSLGVLPGNTIYF.